This TCR beta chain was found in a study of post-analysis software for immune sequencing data (dated by TCRdb to about 2015). About the full investigation: Recorded disease courses included relapsing-remitting, secondary progressive and progressive-relapsing multiple sclerosis, with some patients lacking subtype annotation. The patient repertoires were compared against 11 previously published healthy control repertoires obtained from donors aged about 6 to 26 years. A subset of samples was prepared in parallel using single-end sample barcoding, then pooled and co-amplified after Illumina adapter ligation. The full study reports these points: The control group was slightly older than the multiple sclerosis patient group. Compared with controls, multiple sclerosis patients had significantly lower normalized Chao1 diversity, a finding suggesting substantial peripheral T-cell clonal expansion. Direct clustering with F measure revealed strong co-clustering of samples prepared in the same batch, which led to a batch-effect correction. Significantly higher frequencies in patients than in controls were found for roughly 5 TRBV segments, including TRBV5-6, TRBV5-1 and TRBV20-1.

Receptor libraries were prepared by PCR. Sequenced on an Illumina HiSeq 2500. Unique molecular identifiers were incorporated into TCR beta cDNA libraries to reduce PCR and sequencing biases. Approximately 500,000 cDNA molecules were obtained per 1 to 10 million input T cells, so each molecule approximated one T cell. The patient libraries were prepared and sequenced using the same protocol as the earlier healthy control dataset. Within a given batch, samples were prepared together, multiplexed and sequenced on the same HiSeq lane. The original pipeline was this. MIGEC handled the raw barcoded reads, throwing out single-read molecular identifier groups before consensus assembly and CDR3 extraction. Clonotype tables were post-analysed with VDJtools, normalizing diversity by down-sampling all datasets to the smallest sample size. Repertoire overlap clustering matched CDR3 amino acid but not nucleotide sequences to correct batch-related cross-sample contamination. TCRdb reworked the public reads: Q25 trimming with fastp, MiXCR clone assembly, productive beta chains retained. Entries are consolidated by CDR3 protein sequence, retaining the most common genes and DNA. The V and J calls here are based on TCRdb, not the publication. In this sample the table shows about 810,000 distinct CDR3 sequences, under 70% of which occur a single time. The ten largest clones represent approximately 4.4% of the sample.

To demonstrate the VDJtools post-analysis software, TCR beta repertoires were profiled from the peripheral blood of 10 to 15 young patients with multiple sclerosis. The multiple sclerosis patients were children and adolescents between roughly 6 and 17 years of age. As encoded in the germline V gene, CDR1 is ENHRY while CDR2 is SYGVKD. Germline trimming: 6 bases from V, 3 bases from J; junction bases outside gene matches: 2. The CDR3 spans 14 residues, from the cysteine through the phenylalanine. Left in the record is the CDR3 DNA by itself, 42 bases read in frame from the first base. This clonotype was seen a few times. Its antigen is currently not known. No base-level quality is on record; no much larger clone is a single base apart.

This clonotype originated in a girl aged 5 to 17 with multiple sclerosis. Specimen: blood. The rearrangement combines TRBV10-3 with TRBJ2-1, with TRBD1 matching 10 junction bases. Here is the DNA: TGTGCCATCAGGGGACAGGGGAACTACAATGAGCAGTTCTTC. The encoded protein is CAIRGQGNYNEQFF.